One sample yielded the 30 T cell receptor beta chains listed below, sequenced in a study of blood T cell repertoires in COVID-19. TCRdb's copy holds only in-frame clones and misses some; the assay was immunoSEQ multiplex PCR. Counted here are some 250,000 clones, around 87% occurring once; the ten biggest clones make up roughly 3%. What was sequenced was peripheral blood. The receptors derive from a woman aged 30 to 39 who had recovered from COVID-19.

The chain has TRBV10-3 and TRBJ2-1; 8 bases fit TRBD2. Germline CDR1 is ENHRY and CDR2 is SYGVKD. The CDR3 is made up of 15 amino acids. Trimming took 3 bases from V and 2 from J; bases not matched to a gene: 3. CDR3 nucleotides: TGTGCCATCAGTGATAGCGGGGTCGCCTACAATGAGCAGTTCTTC. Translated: CAISDSGVAYNEQFF.

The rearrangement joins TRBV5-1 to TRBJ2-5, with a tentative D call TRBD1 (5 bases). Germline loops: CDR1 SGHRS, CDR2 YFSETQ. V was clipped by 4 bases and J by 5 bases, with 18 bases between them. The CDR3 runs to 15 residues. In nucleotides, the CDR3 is TGCGCCAGCAGCCTTGGAGTGACAGACTGGGAGACCCAGTACTTC. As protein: CASSLGVTDWETQYF. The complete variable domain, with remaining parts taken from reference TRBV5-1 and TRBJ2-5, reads KAGVTQTPRYLIKTRGQQVTLSCSPISGHRSVSWYQQTPGQGLQFLFEYFSETQRNKGNFPGRFSGRQFSNSRSEMNVSTLELGDSALYLCASSLGVTDWETQYFGPGTRLLVL.

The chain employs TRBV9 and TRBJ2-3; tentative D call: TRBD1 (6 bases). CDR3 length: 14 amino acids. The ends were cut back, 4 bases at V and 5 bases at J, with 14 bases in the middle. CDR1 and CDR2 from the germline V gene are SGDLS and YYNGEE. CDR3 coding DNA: TGTGCCAGCAGCCCAAGGACAGCAGTAGATACGCAGTATTTT. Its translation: CASSPRTAVDTQYF. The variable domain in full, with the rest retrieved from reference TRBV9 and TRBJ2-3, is DSGVTQTPKHLITATGQRVTLRCSPRSGDLSVYWYQQSLDQGLQFLIQYYNGEERAKGNILERFSAQQFPDLHSELNLSSLELGDSALYFCASSPRTAVDTQYFGPGTRLTVL.

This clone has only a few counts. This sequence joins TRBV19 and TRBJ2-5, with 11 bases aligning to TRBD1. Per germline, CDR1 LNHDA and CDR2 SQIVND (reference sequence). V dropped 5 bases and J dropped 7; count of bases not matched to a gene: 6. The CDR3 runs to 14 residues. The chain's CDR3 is CASSEPGQGVTQYF. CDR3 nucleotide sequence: TGTGCCAGTAGTGAACCGGGACAGGGGGTGACCCAGTACTTC.

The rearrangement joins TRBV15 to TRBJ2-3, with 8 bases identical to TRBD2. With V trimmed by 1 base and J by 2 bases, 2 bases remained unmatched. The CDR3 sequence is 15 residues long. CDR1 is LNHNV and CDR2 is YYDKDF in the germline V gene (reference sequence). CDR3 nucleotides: TGTGCCACCAGCAGAGCACTAGCGGACACAGATACGCAGTATTTT. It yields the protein CATSRALADTDTQYF.

The CDR3: CASSLAPVGADTQYF. CDR3 DNA sequence: TGTGCCAGCAGCTTGGCTCCGGTGGGAGCAGATACGCAGTATTTT. The chain links TRBV5-5 to TRBJ2-3; possible D gene TRBD2, 5 bases. Trimming stripped 0 bases from V and 4 bases from J, with 12 bases between. The CDR3 runs to 15 residues. Germline lookup yields CDR1 SGHKS and CDR2 YYEKEE (reference sequence).

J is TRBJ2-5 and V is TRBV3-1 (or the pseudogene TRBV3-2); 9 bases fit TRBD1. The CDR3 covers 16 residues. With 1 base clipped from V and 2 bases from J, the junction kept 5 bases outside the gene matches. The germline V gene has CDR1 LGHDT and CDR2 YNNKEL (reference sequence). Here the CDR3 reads CASSQGGQGLQETQYF. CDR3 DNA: TGTGCCAGCAGCCAAGGGGGACAGGGCCTACAAGAGACCCAGTACTTC.

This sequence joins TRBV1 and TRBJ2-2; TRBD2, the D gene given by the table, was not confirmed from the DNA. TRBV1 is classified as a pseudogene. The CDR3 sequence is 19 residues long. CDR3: CTSSQHRSWGEENTGELFF. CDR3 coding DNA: TGCACCAGCAGCCAACACCGCTCTTGGGGGGAAGAAAACACCGGGGAGCTGTTTTTT.

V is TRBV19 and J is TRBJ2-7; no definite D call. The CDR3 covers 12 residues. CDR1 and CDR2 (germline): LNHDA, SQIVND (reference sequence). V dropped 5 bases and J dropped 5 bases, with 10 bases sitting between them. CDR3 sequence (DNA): TGTGCCAGTAGTGCCACCCGGGACGAGCAGTACTTC. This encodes CASSATRDEQYF.

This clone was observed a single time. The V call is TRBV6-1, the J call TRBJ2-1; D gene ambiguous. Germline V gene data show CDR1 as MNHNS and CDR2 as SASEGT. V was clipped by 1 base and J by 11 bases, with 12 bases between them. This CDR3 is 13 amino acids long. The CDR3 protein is CASSEGRRLQQFF. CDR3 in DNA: TGTGCCAGCAGTGAAGGAAGGCGGCTGCAGCAGTTCTTC.

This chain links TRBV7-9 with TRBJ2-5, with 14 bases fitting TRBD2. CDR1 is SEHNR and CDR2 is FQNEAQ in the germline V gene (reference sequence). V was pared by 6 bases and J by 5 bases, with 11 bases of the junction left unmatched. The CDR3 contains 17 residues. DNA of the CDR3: TGTGCCAGCAGTCAAGGACTAGCGGGGGGAAAGGTGGAGACCCAGTACTTC. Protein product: CASSQGLAGGKVETQYF.

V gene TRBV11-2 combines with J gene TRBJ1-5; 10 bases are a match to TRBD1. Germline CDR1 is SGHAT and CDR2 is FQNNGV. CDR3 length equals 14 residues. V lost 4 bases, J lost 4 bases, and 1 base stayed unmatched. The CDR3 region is CASSSGQGNQPQHF. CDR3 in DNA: TGTGCCAGCAGCTCGGGACAGGGGAATCAGCCCCAGCATTTT.

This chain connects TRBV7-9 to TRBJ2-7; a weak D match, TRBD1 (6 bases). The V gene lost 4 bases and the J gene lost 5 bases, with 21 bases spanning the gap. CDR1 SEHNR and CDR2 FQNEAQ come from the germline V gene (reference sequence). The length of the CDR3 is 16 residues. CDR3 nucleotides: TGTGCCAGCAGCTCTCCGCGGATGGGGGCTGGGGACGAGCAGTACTTC. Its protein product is CASSSPRMGAGDEQYF.

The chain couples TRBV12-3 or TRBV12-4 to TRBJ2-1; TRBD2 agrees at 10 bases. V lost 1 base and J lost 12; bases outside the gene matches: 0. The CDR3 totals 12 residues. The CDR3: CASSLVAGGQFF. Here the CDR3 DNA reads TGTGCCAGCAGTTTAGTAGCGGGGGGGCAGTTCTTC.

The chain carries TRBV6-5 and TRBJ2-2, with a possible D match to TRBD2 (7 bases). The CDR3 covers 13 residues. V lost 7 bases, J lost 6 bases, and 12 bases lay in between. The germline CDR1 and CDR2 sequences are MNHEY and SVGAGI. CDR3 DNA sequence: TGTGCCAGCACCAGAGGGGGGGCCGGGGAGCTGTTTTTT. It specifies CASTRGGAGELFF.

In DNA form, the CDR3 reads TGCGCCAGCAGCAGCGGGTGGGGATTTAGGGACTATGGCTACACCTTC. Its protein product is CASSSGWGFRDYGYTF. The rearrangement joins TRBV4-3 to TRBJ1-2, with D hard to call. The CDR3 spans 16 residues. V lost 5 bases, J lost 3 bases, and 19 bases lay in between. Germline CDR1 LGHNA, CDR2 YSLEER.

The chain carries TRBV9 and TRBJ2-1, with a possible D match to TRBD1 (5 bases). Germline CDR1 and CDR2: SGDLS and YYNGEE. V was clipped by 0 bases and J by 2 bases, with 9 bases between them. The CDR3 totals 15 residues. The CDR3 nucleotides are TGTGCCAGCAGCGTAGCTTTGACAGCCTACAATGAGCAGTTCTTC. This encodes CASSVALTAYNEQFF.

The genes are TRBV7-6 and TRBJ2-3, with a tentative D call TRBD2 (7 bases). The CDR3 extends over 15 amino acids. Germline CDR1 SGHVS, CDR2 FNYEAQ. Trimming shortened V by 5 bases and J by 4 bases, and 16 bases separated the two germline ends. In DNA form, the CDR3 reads TGTGCCAGCAGCCTAAGGGTAGGGGGGGCAGATACGCAGTATTTT. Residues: CASSLRVGGADTQYF.

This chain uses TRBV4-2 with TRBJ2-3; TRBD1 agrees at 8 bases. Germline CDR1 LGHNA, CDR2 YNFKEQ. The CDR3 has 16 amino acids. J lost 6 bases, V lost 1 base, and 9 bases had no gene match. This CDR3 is CASSQGVGQAPDTQYF. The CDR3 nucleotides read TGTGCCAGCAGCCAAGGAGTGGGACAGGCACCGGATACGCAGTATTTT.

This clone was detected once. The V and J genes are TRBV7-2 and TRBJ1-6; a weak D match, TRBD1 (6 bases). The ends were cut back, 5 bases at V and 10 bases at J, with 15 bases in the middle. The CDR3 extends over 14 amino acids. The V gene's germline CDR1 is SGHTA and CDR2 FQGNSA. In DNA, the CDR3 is TGTGCCAGCAGCGTTATAAACAGGGACTCACCCCTCCACTTT. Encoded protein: CASSVINRDSPLHF.

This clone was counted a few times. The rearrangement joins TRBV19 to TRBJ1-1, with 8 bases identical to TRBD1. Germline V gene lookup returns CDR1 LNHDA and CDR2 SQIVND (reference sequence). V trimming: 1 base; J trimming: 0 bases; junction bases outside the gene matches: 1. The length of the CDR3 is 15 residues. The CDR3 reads CASSIVDRVNTEAFF. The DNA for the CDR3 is TGTGCCAGTAGTATAGTGGACAGGGTGAACACTGAAGCTTTCTTT.

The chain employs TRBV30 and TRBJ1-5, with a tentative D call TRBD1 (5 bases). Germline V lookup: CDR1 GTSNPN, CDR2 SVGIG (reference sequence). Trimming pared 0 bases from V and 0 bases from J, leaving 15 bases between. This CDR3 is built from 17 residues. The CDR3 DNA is TGTGCCTGGAGTGTACCACAGGTTAAGAATAGCAATCAGCCCCAGCATTTT. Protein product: CAWSVPQVKNSNQPQHF.

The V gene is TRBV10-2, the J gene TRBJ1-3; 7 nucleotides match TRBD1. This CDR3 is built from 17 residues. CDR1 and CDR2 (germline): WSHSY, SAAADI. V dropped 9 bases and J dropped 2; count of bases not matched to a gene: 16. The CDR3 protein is CASSKQAGTGAGNTIYF. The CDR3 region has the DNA TGCGCCAGTAGCAAGCAGGCGGGTACAGGGGCTGGAAACACCATATATTTT.

This CDR3 is CATSRDLPGASYEQYF. CDR3 sequence (DNA): TGTGCCACCAGCAGAGATCTCCCAGGGGCCTCCTACGAGCAGTACTTC. This chain joins TRBV15 and TRBJ2-7; tentatively, D is TRBD1 (6 bases). Per the germline V gene, CDR1 is LNHNV and CDR2 is YYDKDF (reference sequence). V gave up 0 bases and J gave up 0 bases, with 12 bases separating them. The CDR3 loop spans 16 amino acids.

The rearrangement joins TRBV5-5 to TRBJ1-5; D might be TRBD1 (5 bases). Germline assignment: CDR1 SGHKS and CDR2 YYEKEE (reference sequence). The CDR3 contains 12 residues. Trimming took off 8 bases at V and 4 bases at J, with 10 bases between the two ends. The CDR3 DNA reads TGTGCCAGATATCCAGGGAATCAGCCCCAGCATTTT. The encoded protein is CARYPGNQPQHF. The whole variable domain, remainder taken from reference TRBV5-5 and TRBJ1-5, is DAGVTQSPTHLIKTRGQQVTLRCSPISGHKSVSWYQQVLGQGPQFIFQYYEKEERGRGNFPDRFSARQFPNYSSELNVNALLLGDSALYLCARYPGNQPQHFGDGTRLSIL.

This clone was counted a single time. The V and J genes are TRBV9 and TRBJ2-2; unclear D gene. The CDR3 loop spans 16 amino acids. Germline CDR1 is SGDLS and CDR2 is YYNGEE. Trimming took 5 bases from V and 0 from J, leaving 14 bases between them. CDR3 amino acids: CASSDLAAANTGELFF. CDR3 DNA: TGTGCCAGCAGTGATTTAGCCGCAGCGAACACCGGGGAGCTGTTTTTT.

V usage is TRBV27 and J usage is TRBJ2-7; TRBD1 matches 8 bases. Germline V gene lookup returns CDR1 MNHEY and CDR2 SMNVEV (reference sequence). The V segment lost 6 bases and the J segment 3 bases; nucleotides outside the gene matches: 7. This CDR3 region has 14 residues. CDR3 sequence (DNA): TGTGCCAGCAGAAGGACAGGGCTGATCTACGAGCAGTACTTC. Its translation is CASRRTGLIYEQYF.

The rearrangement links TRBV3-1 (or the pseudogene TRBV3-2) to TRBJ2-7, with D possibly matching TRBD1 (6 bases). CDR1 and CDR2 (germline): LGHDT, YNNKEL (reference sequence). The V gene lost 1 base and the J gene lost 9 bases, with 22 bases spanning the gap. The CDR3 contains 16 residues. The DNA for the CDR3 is TGTGCCAGCAGCCAAGTCTCGGGGACACTTAAGGGTTGGCAGTACTTC. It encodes CASSQVSGTLKGWQYF.

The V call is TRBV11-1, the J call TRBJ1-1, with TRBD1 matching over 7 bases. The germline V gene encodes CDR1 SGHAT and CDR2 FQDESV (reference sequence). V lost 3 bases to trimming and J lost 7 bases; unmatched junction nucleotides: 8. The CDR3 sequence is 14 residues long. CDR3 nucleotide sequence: TGTGCCAGCAGCTTGGTACAGGGGTCCCTTGAAGCTTTCTTT. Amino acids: CASSLVQGSLEAFF.

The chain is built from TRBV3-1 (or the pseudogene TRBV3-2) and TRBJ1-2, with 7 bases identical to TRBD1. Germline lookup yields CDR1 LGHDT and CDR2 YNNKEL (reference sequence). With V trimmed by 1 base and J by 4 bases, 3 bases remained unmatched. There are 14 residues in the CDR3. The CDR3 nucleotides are TGTGCCAGCAGCCAAGTAGGGGGCATCTATGGCTACACCTTC. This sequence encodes CASSQVGGIYGYTF.